The clone carrying this TCR beta chain turned up a few times. CDR1 and CDR2 (germline): LGHNA, YSLEER. The CDR3 has 15 amino acids. After removal of 1 base from V and 4 bases from J, the junction contained 3 bases not matched to a gene. The data were obtained in a study of T-cell reconstitution after alpha-beta-depleted transplantation in children. During its preparation, the TCRbeta library received unique molecular identifiers. From the PCR reads, TCRdb called clonotypes with MiXCR, one entry per CDR3 protein. The table has 420,000 or so distinct CDR3 sequences, roughly a tenth seen once. The J gene is TRBJ2-1, the V gene TRBV4-3, with TRBD2 matching 8 bases. This clonotype was sampled from a human donor who donated a stem cell graft to a child with acute myeloid leukemia. The specimen was PBMCs from the stem cell graft donor, collected from the stem cell graft. CDR3 in amino acids: CASSQGSGRYNEQFF. The CDR3 DNA reads as TGCGCCAGCAGCCAAGGGAGCGGGAGATACAATGAGCAGTTCTTC.